These 24 T cell receptor beta chains were all obtained from the same sample, sequenced in a study of shared clonotypes between healthy human individuals. Produced via immunoSEQ multiplex PCR; TCRdb's table is partial and in-frame only. The repertoire includes about 2.4 million clones, about 92% of them detected once, and roughly 0.15% sits in the top ten. Sequences were obtained from naive CD4+ T cells sorted from blood. The subset: CD45RA+ positively selected. These receptors were obtained from a man aged 18 to 29 in good health.

The chain has TRBV2 and TRBJ1-2; weak D call: TRBD1 (6 bases). V lost 5 bases and J 4 bases, leaving 11 bases between the germline ends. The CDR3 runs to 13 residues. Germline values: CDR1 SNHLY, CDR2 FYNNEI. CDR3 DNA: TGTGCCAGCAGTCGGACAGCGTCCTATGGCTACACCTTC. Encoded protein: CASSRTASYGYTF.

The chain employs TRBV30 and TRBJ1-3; D is unresolved. Germline V gene sequence: CDR1 GTSNPN, CDR2 SVGIG (reference sequence). The CDR3 sequence is 15 residues long. Trimming pared 0 bases from V and 0 bases from J, leaving 9 bases between. DNA of the CDR3: TGTGCCTGGAGTGTCGGACTTCTCTCTGGAAACACCATATATTTT. It yields the protein CAWSVGLLSGNTIYF.

The chain combines TRBV2 with TRBJ1-2, with 9 bases fitting TRBD1. Trimming at V came to 5 bases and at J to 3 bases, leaving 1 base not matched to a gene. From germline, CDR1 is SNHLY and CDR2 FYNNEI. The CDR3 has 13 residues. CDR3 in amino acids: CASSYRGHYGYTF. The DNA of the CDR3 is TGTGCCAGCAGTTACAGGGGGCACTATGGCTACACCTTC.

The chain couples TRBV23-1 to TRBJ1-1; 8 bases align to TRBD1. TRBV23-1 is given ORF status, its function remaining uncertain. Losses at the gene ends were 6 bases for V and 0 bases for J; bases not matched to a gene: 3. The CDR3 length is 14 residues. CDR3 bases: TGCGCCAGCAGCCGGACAGGGATGAACACTGAAGCTTTCTTT. Translation: CASSRTGMNTEAFF.

The J gene is TRBJ2-3, the V gene TRBV1; the table's D call TRBD2 went unverified against the DNA. TRBV1 is a known pseudogene. The CDR3 is 18 amino acids. CDR3 residues: CTRTAWLVRKPVPDTQYF. For the CDR3, the DNA is TGCACCAGGACTGCTTGGCTAGTTAGGAAGCCTGTCCCAGATACGCAGTATTTT.

The CDR3: CASSGDRQQYGYTF. The CDR3 DNA sequence: TGTGCCAGCAGTGGGGACAGGCAACAGTATGGCTACACCTTC. The chain uses TRBV2 and TRBJ1-2; TRBD1 agrees at 8 bases. V was pared by 4 bases and J by 5 bases, with 6 bases of the junction left unmatched. The germline CDR1 and CDR2 sequences are SNHLY and FYNNEI. The CDR3 loop spans 14 amino acids.

The chain recombines TRBV5-1 with TRBJ2-2; 8 positions agree with TRBD1. With V trimmed by 0 bases and J by 0 bases, 16 bases remained unmatched. Germline V gene lookup returns CDR1 SGHRS and CDR2 YFSETQ. The CDR3 totals 21 residues. The CDR3 protein is CASSLALGQAMRNANTGELFF. For the CDR3, the DNA is TGCGCCAGCAGCTTGGCCCTGGGACAGGCAATGCGAAACGCGAACACCGGGGAGCTGTTTTTT.

J is TRBJ2-7 and V is TRBV6-1, with D perhaps TRBD2 (5 bases). Germline loops: CDR1 MNHNS, CDR2 SASEGT. The CDR3 extends over 12 amino acids. With 4 bases removed from V and 3 bases from J, the gap between germline ends came to 7 bases. CDR3 loop: CASSVAGYEQYF. The CDR3 DNA follows: TGTGCCAGCAGTGTTGCGGGCTACGAGCAGTACTTC.

V is TRBV7-2 and J is TRBJ2-7; TRBD1 agrees at 9 bases. The CDR3 is 19 residues long. CDR1 is SGHTA and CDR2 is FQGNSA in the germline V gene. With 2 bases clipped from V and 2 bases from J, the junction kept 16 bases outside the gene matches. CDR3: CASSLPPFGDRGSTYEQYF. CDR3 bases: TGTGCCAGCAGCTTACCCCCTTTTGGTGACAGGGGGTCAACCTACGAGCAGTACTTC.

The chain uses TRBV18 and TRBJ2-1; TRBD2 matches at 16 bases. Germline CDR1 and CDR2: KGHSH and LQKENI. V was clipped by 3 bases and J by 7 bases; unmatched bases: 9. The CDR3 runs 18 residues. CDR3 in amino acids: CASSPAGLAGGPWNEQFF. CDR3 nucleotides: TGTGCCAGCTCACCGGCGGGACTAGCGGGAGGGCCATGGAATGAGCAGTTCTTC.

V gene TRBV6-5 combines with J gene TRBJ2-1; a weak D match, TRBD1 (6 bases). Germline CDR1 is MNHEY and CDR2 is SVGAGI. The germline V and J ends were trimmed by 7 bases and 10 bases, with 17 bases remaining between them. This CDR3 is 13 amino acids long. CDR3 DNA: TGTGCCAGCACCGAAACCTCCGGACAGGAGCAGTTCTTC. Its translation is CASTETSGQEQFF.

V gene TRBV5-1 combines with J gene TRBJ2-1, with TRBD2 identical over 7 bases. The CDR3 loop spans 14 amino acids. Trimming took 7 bases from V and 6 from J; bases not matched to a gene: 10. Germline CDR1 SGHRS, CDR2 YFSETQ. CDR3 sequence reads: CASGPAGVGNEQFF. In nucleotides, the CDR3 is TGCGCCAGCGGGCCGGCGGGGGTAGGCAATGAGCAGTTCTTC. The full variable domain, its missing parts supplied by reference TRBV5-1 and TRBJ2-1, is KAGVTQTPRYLIKTRGQQVTLSCSPISGHRSVSWYQQTPGQGLQFLFEYFSETQRNKGNFPGRFSGRQFSNSRSEMNVSTLELGDSALYLCASGPAGVGNEQFFGPGTRLTVL.

V gene TRBV10-3 combines with J gene TRBJ1-1, with 8 bases aligning to TRBD1. V lost 6 bases, J lost 0 bases, and 9 bases stayed unmatched. Germline V gene sequence: CDR1 ENHRY, CDR2 SYGVKD. This CDR3 has 16 residues. The CDR3 reads CAISQDRVGMNTEAFF. In DNA, the CDR3 is TGTGCCATCAGCCAGGACAGGGTGGGTATGAACACTGAAGCTTTCTTT.

This sequence joins TRBV6-6 and TRBJ2-7; D may be TRBD1 (8 bases). The V and J ends lost 5 bases and 4 bases respectively, with 18 bases between them. Germline lookup yields CDR1 MNHNY and CDR2 SVGAGI (reference sequence). This CDR3 contains 15 residues. Here the CDR3 DNA reads TGTGCCAGCAGTACGACAGGGGAGGGCGGATACGAGCAGTACTTC. Amino acids: CASSTTGEGGYEQYF.

The CDR3 coding sequence is TGTGCCAGCAGGCGGACAGGGGGCCACGAGCAGTACTTC. Protein product: CASRRTGGHEQYF. The chain links TRBV6-5 to TRBJ2-7; 11 nucleotides agree with TRBD1. This CDR3 is built from 13 residues. Germline CDR1 MNHEY, CDR2 SVGAGI. After removal of 6 bases from V and 5 bases from J, the junction contained 3 bases not matched to a gene.

The chain combines TRBV19 with TRBJ2-7, with TRBD2 matching 12 bases. The CDR3 spans 15 residues. Germline V gene lookup returns CDR1 LNHDA and CDR2 SQIVND (reference sequence). J gave up 0 bases and V 6 bases, and 3 bases lay outside the gene matches. The DNA of the CDR3 is TGTGCCAGTAGAACTAGCGGGGGGACCTCCTACGAGCAGTACTTC. Translated, it gives CASRTSGGTSYEQYF.

The gene calls are TRBV6-5 and TRBJ1-5; D may be TRBD1 (5 bases). The CDR3 has 14 amino acids. V gave up 7 bases and J gave up 5 bases, with 15 bases separating them. Germline assignment: CDR1 MNHEY and CDR2 SVGAGI. The CDR3 sequence is CASTRTPWDQPQHF. In DNA, the CDR3 is TGTGCCAGCACAAGGACACCCTGGGATCAGCCCCAGCATTTT.

The chain joins TRBV5-1 to TRBJ1-1, with D perhaps TRBD1 (5 bases). The germline V and J ends were trimmed by 2 bases and 0 bases, with 8 bases remaining between them. The CDR3 has 14 amino acids. Germline V gene lookup returns CDR1 SGHRS and CDR2 YFSETQ. Here the CDR3 DNA reads TGCGCCAGCAGCTTTGACAGCTTGAACACTGAAGCTTTCTTT. This encodes CASSFDSLNTEAFF.

This chain links TRBV6-6 with TRBJ2-7; 10 positions match TRBD1. In germline, CDR1 is MNHNY, CDR2 SVGAGI (reference sequence). V was pared by 6 bases and J by 3 bases, with 8 bases of the junction left unmatched. The CDR3 totals 15 residues. In DNA form, the CDR3 reads TGTGCCAGCAGACCCGGGGGACAGGGGAACTACGAGCAGTACTTC. It specifies CASRPGGQGNYEQYF.

The chain uses TRBV28 and TRBJ2-1; D might be TRBD1 (5 bases). V lost 9 bases, J lost 3 bases, and 18 bases lay in between. CDR3 length: 15 residues. CDR1 and CDR2 from the germline V gene are MDHEN and SYDVKM. CDR3 nucleotide sequence: TGTGCCAGTACAGGAACAGACCGCTACTACAATGAGCAGTTCTTC. It translates to CASTGTDRYYNEQFF.

On this clone: One end of the junction fails to match germline, which may point to a read error. The V and J genes are TRBV19 and TRBJ1-5; 7 positions agree with TRBD1. The CDR3 extends over 15 amino acids. The germline CDR1 and CDR2 sequences are LNHDA and SQIVND (reference sequence). As DNA, the CDR3 is TGTGCCAGTAGTCTAGACAGGGCGGGGAATCAGCCCCAGCATTTT. Its translation is CASSLDRAGNQPQHF.

This clone appeared once. This chain links TRBV5-1 with TRBJ1-3; D remains ambiguous. CDR1 is SGHRS and CDR2 is YFSETQ in the germline V gene. V was clipped by 4 bases and J by 0 bases, with 14 bases between them. CDR3 length equals 16 residues. CDR3 sequence: CASSPTPQNSGNTIYF. DNA of the CDR3: TGCGCCAGCAGCCCTACCCCCCAAAACTCTGGAAACACCATATATTTT.

The chain carries TRBV7-2 and TRBJ1-3; D might be TRBD1 (5 bases). The germline V gene has CDR1 SGHTA and CDR2 FQGNSA. V was pared by 4 bases and J by 3 bases, with 10 bases between. CDR3 length: 14 residues. CDR3 protein: CASSSPGIGNTIYF. The CDR3 bases are TGTGCCAGCAGCTCCCCAGGGATTGGAAACACCATATATTTT.

This chain links TRBV7-9 with TRBJ2-3; 7 bases are shared with TRBD2. This CDR3 contains 16 residues. The germline CDR1 and CDR2 sequences are SEHNR and FQNEAQ (reference sequence). Germline trimming cut 4 bases from V and 0 bases from J; bases unmatched to any gene: 7. The CDR3 reads CASSWAGGGSTDTQYF. As DNA, the CDR3 is TGTGCCAGCAGCTGGGCTGGCGGGGGTAGCACAGATACGCAGTATTTT. Full variable domain (remainder filled in from reference TRBV7-9 and TRBJ2-3): DTGVSQNPRHKITKRGQNVTFRCDPISEHNRLYWYRQTLGQGPEFLTYFQNEAQLEKSRLLSDRFSAERPKGSFSTLEIQRTEQGDSAMYLCASSWAGGGSTDTQYFGPGTRLTVL.